One and the same sample provided the 6 T cell receptor beta chains below, sequenced in a study of T cell changes during pregnancy in multiple sclerosis. The repertoire was sequenced with immunoSEQ multiplex PCR; TCRdb's copy has only in-frame clones and lacks some. The sample lists roughly 100,000 clones; over 75% were seen once. The specimen was peripheral blood, collected in the second trimester of pregnancy. These receptors all stem from a female donor in good health, enrolled as a control in a pregnancy study.

V usage is TRBV7-9 and J usage is TRBJ1-3; 7 positions agree with TRBD1. CDR3 size: 14 residues. With 5 bases clipped from V and 5 bases from J, the junction kept 6 bases outside the gene matches. From germline, CDR1 is SEHNR and CDR2 FQNEAQ (reference sequence). This chain's CDR3 is CASSPRDRRNTIYF. In nucleotides, the CDR3 is TGTGCCAGCAGCCCACGGGACAGAAGAAACACCATATATTTT.

This rearrangement joins TRBV6-5 to TRBJ2-3, with a weak D call TRBD2 (6 bases). This CDR3 region has 15 residues. Per germline, CDR1 MNHEY and CDR2 SVGAGI. Trimming cost V 2 bases and J 0 bases, with 9 bases left between them. The CDR3 DNA sequence: TGTGCCAGCAGTTACGGGGGGTCCAGCACAGATACGCAGTATTTT. Translation gives CASSYGGSSTDTQYF.

This chain links TRBV7-2 with TRBJ2-7; 13 bases fit TRBD2. The CDR3 runs to 15 residues. V was pared by 4 bases and J by 3 bases, with 3 bases of the junction left unmatched. Germline V gene sequence: CDR1 SGHTA, CDR2 FQGNSA. Here the CDR3 DNA reads TGTGCCAGCAGCTCCGGACTAGCGGGGGACTACGAGCAGTACTTC. Protein sequence: CASSSGLAGDYEQYF.

The chain recombines TRBV18 with TRBJ1-2, with TRBD1 matching 7 bases. Germline-derived CDR1 and CDR2 are KGHSH and LQKENI. The CDR3 totals 13 residues. Losses at the gene ends were 6 bases for V and 6 bases for J; bases not matched to a gene: 7. CDR3 sequence: CASSPNTGDGYTF. CDR3 DNA: TGTGCCAGCTCCCCTAATACAGGGGATGGCTACACCTTC.

The V gene is TRBV11-2, the J gene TRBJ1-3, with TRBD1 as a possible D gene (5 bases). This CDR3 has 15 residues. V was clipped by 2 bases and J by 2 bases, with 10 bases between them. From germline, CDR1 is SGHAT and CDR2 FQNNGV. The CDR3, as DNA: TGTGCCAGCAGCTTATGGAGGGGACCTGGAAACACCATATATTTT. Residues: CASSLWRGPGNTIYF.

The chain links TRBV5-1 to TRBJ1-2; a weak D match, TRBD1 (6 bases). The CDR3 runs 14 residues. Germline V lookup: CDR1 SGHRS, CDR2 YFSETQ. Deletions cut 6 bases from V and 4 bases from J, with 16 bases between. The CDR3 sequence: CASTEGGDGYGYTF. CDR3 sequence (DNA): TGCGCCAGCACCGAGGGGGGGGATGGCTATGGCTACACCTTC. The variable domain in full, completed from reference TRBV5-1 and TRBJ1-2, reads KAGVTQTPRYLIKTRGQQVTLSCSPISGHRSVSWYQQTPGQGLQFLFEYFSETQRNKGNFPGRFSGRQFSNSRSEMNVSTLELGDSALYLCASTEGGDGYGYTFGSGTRLTVV.